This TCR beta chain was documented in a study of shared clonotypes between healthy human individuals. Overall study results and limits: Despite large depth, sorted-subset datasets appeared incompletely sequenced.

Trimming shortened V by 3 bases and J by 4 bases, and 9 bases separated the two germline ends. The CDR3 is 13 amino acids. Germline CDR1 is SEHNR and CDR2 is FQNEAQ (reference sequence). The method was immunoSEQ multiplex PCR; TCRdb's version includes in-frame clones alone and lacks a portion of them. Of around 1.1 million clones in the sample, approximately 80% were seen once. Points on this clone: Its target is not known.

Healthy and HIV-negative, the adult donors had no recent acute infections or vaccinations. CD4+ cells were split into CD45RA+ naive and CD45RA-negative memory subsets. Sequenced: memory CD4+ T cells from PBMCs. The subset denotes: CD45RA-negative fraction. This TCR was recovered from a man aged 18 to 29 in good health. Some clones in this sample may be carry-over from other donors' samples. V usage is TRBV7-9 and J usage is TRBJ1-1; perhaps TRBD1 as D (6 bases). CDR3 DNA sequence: TGTGCCAGCAGCTTGAAAGGGGGCACTGAAGCTTTCTTT. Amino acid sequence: CASSLKGGTEAFF. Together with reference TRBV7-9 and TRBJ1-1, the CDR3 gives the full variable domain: DTGVSQNPRHKITKRGQNVTFRCDPISEHNRLYWYRQTLGQGPEFLTYFQNEAQLEKSRLLSDRFSAERPKGSFSTLEIQRTEQGDSAMYLCASSLKGGTEAFFGQGTRLTVV.